The 27 T cell receptor beta chains listed next were all sequenced from one sample in a study of regulatory T cells in long-lasting Graves disease. The sample's time point: newly diagnosed GD, antithyroid drugs for less than 3 months. Making the TCR library involved RNA that had been extracted from PBMCs. HTBI primers from iRepertoire and Arm-PCR of CDR3 regions yielded the TCR beta libraries. MiXCR, run by TCRdb on the multiplex PCR reads, gives a single entry per CDR3 protein. Of 500,000 or so distinct CDR3 sequences listed, more than 15% are singletons. These data were likewise used in another study, on T cells in Graves' hyperthyroidism and ophthalmopathy.

The source material was peripheral blood mononuclear cells (PBMCs), sampled at new diagnosis, from a patient treated with antithyroid drugs. These receptor sequences come from a woman aged 40 to 65 with Graves disease.

The chain joins TRBV6-1 to TRBJ1-3; 7 bases are a match to TRBD1. The CDR3 has 16 amino acids. Germline assignment: CDR1 MNHNS and CDR2 SASEGT. Unmatched junction bases numbered 8, after V lost 6 bases and J lost 0 bases. The CDR3 loop reads CASRGGDRRSGNTIYF. CDR3 in DNA: TGTGCCAGCAGGGGGGGGGACAGACGCTCTGGAAACACCATATATTTT.

This clonotype was counted only a few times. This chain uses TRBV6-2 or TRBV6-3 with TRBJ2-3, with D possibly TRBD2 on 7 matching bases. The germline V and J ends were trimmed by 0 bases and 5 bases, with 21 bases remaining between them. The length of the CDR3 is 18 residues. Looked up from germline, CDR1 is MNHEY and CDR2 is SVGEGT. The CDR3 nucleotides are TGTGCCAGCAGTTACTCGAGGAGGGGGAGGGTTCGAGGAGATACGCAGTATTTT. Protein: CASSYSRRGRVRGDTQYF.

This clonotype was detected many times. Here the CDR3 DNA reads TGTGCCAGCAGCTTAAAGTACAGGGATCGGGAGCAGTTCTTC. Translation gives CASSLKYRDREQFF. This chain uses TRBV13 with TRBJ2-1, with a possible D match to TRBD1 (6 bases). Germline V gene data show CDR1 as PRHDT and CDR2 as FYEKMQ (reference sequence). Trimming removed 2 bases at V and 10 bases at J, with 15 bases between. CDR3 size: 14 residues.

The chain is built from TRBV18 and TRBJ2-7, with unresolved D. Germline loops: CDR1 KGHSH, CDR2 LQKENI. The CDR3 length is 13 residues. Trimming removed 2 bases from V and 3 bases from J, with 8 bases in between. The CDR3, as DNA: TGTGCCAGCTCACCATCATCTGACTACGAGCAGTACTTC. It yields the protein CASSPSSDYEQYF.

This chain joins TRBV19 and TRBJ2-2; D perhaps matches TRBD2 (5 bases). This CDR3 is built from 14 residues. The V gene's germline CDR1 is LNHDA and CDR2 SQIVND (reference sequence). V was shortened by 7 bases and J by 1 base, with 10 bases between the two germline ends. CDR3 residues: CASTPRGNTGELFF. CDR3 in DNA: TGTGCCAGTACCCCTCGGGGGAACACCGGGGAGCTGTTTTTT.

This clonotype showed up many times. V is TRBV6-4 and J is TRBJ1-5; 7 bases align to TRBD1. This CDR3 spans 20 amino acids. Per the germline V gene, CDR1 is MRHNA and CDR2 is SNTAGT. Trimming took 0 bases from V and 1 from J; bases not matched to a gene: 15. CDR3 sequence (DNA): TGTGCCAGCAGTGACTCGAGTCAGGGTACAGGGGAAATCAGCAATCAGCCCCAGCATTTT. This sequence encodes CASSDSSQGTGEISNQPQHF.

This clonotype occurred many times. The CDR3 is CASSQVGLNTEAFF. The CDR3 DNA sequence: TGTGCCAGCAGCCAAGTTGGGCTAAACACTGAAGCTTTCTTT. V is TRBV3-1 and J is TRBJ1-1, with D unclear. The CDR3 totals 14 residues. The V and J ends lost 1 base and 2 bases respectively, with 8 bases between them. CDR1 and CDR2 (germline): LGHDT, YNNKEL (reference sequence). Using reference TRBV3-1 and TRBJ1-1 for the parts outside the CDR3, the full variable domain is DTAVSQTPKYLVTQMGNDKSIKCEQNLGHDTMYWYKQDSKKFLKIMFSYNNKELIINETVPNRFSPKSPDKAHLNLHINSLELGDSAVYFCASSQVGLNTEAFFGQGTRLTVV.

This clonotype has just a few counts. The chain recombines TRBV5-1 with TRBJ2-2, with D possibly TRBD1 on 5 matching bases. The germline gives CDR1 SGHRS, CDR2 YFSETQ. This CDR3 is 16 amino acids long. V dropped 0 bases and J dropped 1 base, with 10 bases sitting between them. CDR3 coding DNA: TGCGCCAGCAGCTTGGGTGGGGCAGAGAACACCGGGGAGCTGTTTTTT. Its translation is CASSLGGAENTGELFF.

This clonotype was seen at least ten times. The V and J genes are TRBV3-1 and TRBJ2-3, with D perhaps matching TRBD2 (6 bases). V was cut by 1 base and J by 2 bases, with 10 bases left in between. CDR1 and CDR2 from the germline V gene are LGHDT and YNNKEL (reference sequence). This CDR3 has 15 residues. CDR3 sequence reads: CASSQGRAYTDTQYF. The CDR3 DNA follows: TGTGCCAGCAGCCAAGGGAGGGCCTACACAGATACGCAGTATTTT.

The rearrangement joins TRBV3-1 to TRBJ2-7, with D uncertain. This CDR3 spans 16 amino acids. Trimming pared 0 bases from V and 1 base from J, leaving 13 bases between. Germline-derived CDR1 and CDR2 are LGHDT and YNNKEL (reference sequence). The CDR3 spells CASSQEDTDRSYEQYF. The CDR3 DNA reads as TGTGCCAGCAGCCAAGAGGATACAGACCGTTCCTACGAGCAGTACTTC.

The chain carries TRBV30 and TRBJ1-1, with D unclear. The CDR3 consists of 13 residues. From germline, CDR1 is GTSNPN and CDR2 SVGIG (reference sequence). Trimming cost V 6 bases and J 2 bases, with 13 bases left between them. CDR3 nucleotides: TGTGCCTGCCGACGTGTTTCTAACACTGAAGCTTTCTTT. Translation: CACRRVSNTEAFF.

Many counts were recorded for this clonotype. The chain has TRBV5-1 and TRBJ1-1; the D gene is possibly TRBD1 (6 bases). Looked up from germline, CDR1 is SGHRS and CDR2 is YFSETQ. CDR3 size: 13 residues. Trimming left V 7 bases short and J 5 bases short, with 15 bases between. The DNA of the CDR3 is TGCGCCAGCGTACAGGGAGTTGGGACTGAAGCTTTCTTT. Its translation is CASVQGVGTEAFF. Combining the CDR3 with reference TRBV5-1 and TRBJ1-1 gives the whole variable domain KAGVTQTPRYLIKTRGQQVTLSCSPISGHRSVSWYQQTPGQGLQFLFEYFSETQRNKGNFPGRFSGRQFSNSRSEMNVSTLELGDSALYLCASVQGVGTEAFFGQGTRLTVV.

The rearrangement uses TRBV14 and TRBJ1-2; 7 nucleotides line up with TRBD1. The CDR3 runs 14 residues. Germline V gives CDR1 SGHDN, CDR2 FVKESK. With 4 bases clipped from V and 4 bases from J, the junction kept 6 bases outside the gene matches. CDR3 in DNA: TGTGCCAGCAGCCTAACCGGGACAGCCTATGGCTACACCTTC. Its translation is CASSLTGTAYGYTF.

The J gene is TRBJ1-1, the V gene TRBV5-4, with 7 bases aligning to TRBD1. Trimming at V came to 4 bases and at J to 4 bases, leaving 10 bases not matched to a gene. The CDR3 runs 15 residues. Looked up from germline, CDR1 is SGHNT and CDR2 is YYREEE (reference sequence). This chain's CDR3 is CASSRDRAEVTEAFF. CDR3 DNA: TGTGCCAGCAGCCGCGACAGGGCCGAGGTCACTGAAGCTTTCTTT.

In regard to this clonotype: With a much larger clone just one base away, this may be a read error. The chain employs TRBV12-3 or TRBV12-4 and TRBJ1-2; a weak D match, TRBD1 (6 bases). This CDR3 comprises 13 residues. The CDR3 spells CTSSTAGATDYTF. The CDR3 bases are TGTACCAGCAGTACGGCGGGGGCCACGGACTACACCTTC.

This clonotype showed up many times. The V call is TRBV12-3 or TRBV12-4, the J call TRBJ2-2; no clear D. The V end lost 6 bases, the J end lost 0 bases, and 5 bases lay between the germline ends. This CDR3 is 13 amino acids long. CDR3 amino acids: CASSTANTGELFF. CDR3 DNA: TGTGCCAGCAGCACGGCGAACACCGGGGAGCTGTTTTTT.

Many counts were recorded for this clonotype. The V call is TRBV2, the J call TRBJ2-5, with D hard to call. The V end was cut by 8 bases, the J end by 2 bases, with 12 bases between. Looked up from germline, CDR1 is SNHLY and CDR2 is FYNNEI. This CDR3 region has 13 residues. The CDR3 sequence is CASCPQTQETQYF. CDR3 DNA sequence: TGTGCCAGCTGCCCACAGACACAAGAGACCCAGTACTTC.

The rearrangement joins TRBV20-1 to TRBJ1-5, with D unresolved. V was clipped by 6 bases and J by 6 bases, with 9 bases between them. Per germline, CDR1 DFQATT and CDR2 SNEGSKA (reference sequence). The CDR3 loop spans 11 amino acids. CDR3 protein: CSAGGSQPQHF. CDR3 sequence (DNA): TGCAGTGCGGGAGGATCTCAGCCCCAGCATTTT.

There are many counts of this clonotype. The V gene is TRBV2, the J gene TRBJ2-1; D is perhaps TRBD2 (6 bases). Germline assignment: CDR1 SNHLY and CDR2 FYNNEI. Trimming cost V 6 bases and J 5 bases, with 14 bases left between them. The CDR3 sequence is 14 residues long. The CDR3 here is CASRGLAPNNEQFF. Written as DNA, the CDR3 is TGTGCCAGCAGGGGACTCGCCCCTAACAATGAGCAGTTCTTC.

The V and J genes are TRBV18 and TRBJ2-7; D is ambiguous. This CDR3 contains 14 residues. Germline V gives CDR1 KGHSH, CDR2 LQKENI. The V gene lost 1 base and the J gene lost 7 bases, with 14 bases spanning the gap. This CDR3 is CASSPRRNVWEQYF. In DNA form, the CDR3 reads TGTGCCAGCTCACCACGTCGGAACGTCTGGGAGCAGTACTTC.

This clonotype was counted at least ten times. This chain links TRBV20-1 with TRBJ2-7; 9 nucleotides align to TRBD2. The CDR3 has 15 residues. Germline lookup yields CDR1 DFQATT and CDR2 SNEGSKA (reference sequence). V shed 2 bases and J 2 bases; nucleotides not matched to a gene: 7. The CDR3 DNA is TGCAGTGCTAGAAACCTAGCGGGGACTCCCTACGAGCAGTACTTC. This gives the protein CSARNLAGTPYEQYF.

V is TRBV4-2 and J is TRBJ2-7, with D possibly being TRBD2 (5 bases). This CDR3 is 14 amino acids long. CDR1 is LGHNA, CDR2 YNFKEQ, per germline. With 4 bases removed from V and 0 bases from J, the gap between germline ends came to 10 bases. The CDR3: CASSPSAVSYEQYF. The CDR3 bases are TGTGCCAGCAGCCCATCAGCGGTCTCCTACGAGCAGTACTTC.

This clonotype has a handful of counts. The chain is built from TRBV4-1 and TRBJ1-5; 7 bases agree with TRBD1. Germline CDR1 reads MGHRA; CDR2 reads YSYEKL. V trimming: 0 bases; J trimming: 9 bases; junction bases outside the gene matches: 5. This CDR3 spans 14 amino acids. The CDR3 sequence is CASSQDGQDGPQHF. The CDR3 DNA reads as TGCGCCAGCAGCCAAGATGGACAGGATGGGCCCCAGCATTTT.

This clonotype was seen many times. The chain has TRBV5-1 and TRBJ2-7, with 7 bases aligning to TRBD1. The J segment lost 2 bases and the V segment lost 4 bases, leaving 6 bases of the junction unmatched. Germline V gives CDR1 SGHRS, CDR2 YFSETQ. The CDR3 consists of 14 residues. CDR3 sequence reads: CASSENRGPYEQYF. CDR3 bases: TGCGCCAGCAGCGAAAACAGGGGTCCCTACGAGCAGTACTTC.

This clonotype appeared a single time. V is TRBV2 and J is TRBJ2-7, with D hard to call. Trimming removed 7 bases from V and 0 bases from J, with 7 bases in between. The CDR3 spans 12 residues. Germline V gives CDR1 SNHLY, CDR2 FYNNEI. The DNA of the CDR3 is TGTGCCAGCACCGAGTACTCCTACGAGCAGTACTTC. Its protein product is CASTEYSYEQYF.

This clonotype was seen a handful of times. The chain carries TRBV3-1 and TRBJ2-5; D not resolved. V lost 4 bases and J lost 4, with 13 bases in between. Germline CDR1 is LGHDT and CDR2 is YNNKEL (reference sequence). The CDR3 consists of 14 residues. CDR3 in amino acids: CASSRSGPAETQYF. As DNA, the CDR3 is TGTGCCAGCAGCCGCTCGGGTCCAGCAGAGACCCAGTACTTC.

This clonotype was picked up a small number of times. J is TRBJ2-2 and V is TRBV5-1; the D is unclear. V lost 0 bases to trimming and J lost 0 bases, with 9 bases between them. From germline, CDR1 is SGHRS and CDR2 YFSETQ. There are 16 residues in the CDR3. CDR3 protein: CASSLGGSTNTGELFF. DNA of the CDR3: TGCGCCAGCAGCTTGGGTGGCAGCACGAACACCGGGGAGCTGTTTTTT.